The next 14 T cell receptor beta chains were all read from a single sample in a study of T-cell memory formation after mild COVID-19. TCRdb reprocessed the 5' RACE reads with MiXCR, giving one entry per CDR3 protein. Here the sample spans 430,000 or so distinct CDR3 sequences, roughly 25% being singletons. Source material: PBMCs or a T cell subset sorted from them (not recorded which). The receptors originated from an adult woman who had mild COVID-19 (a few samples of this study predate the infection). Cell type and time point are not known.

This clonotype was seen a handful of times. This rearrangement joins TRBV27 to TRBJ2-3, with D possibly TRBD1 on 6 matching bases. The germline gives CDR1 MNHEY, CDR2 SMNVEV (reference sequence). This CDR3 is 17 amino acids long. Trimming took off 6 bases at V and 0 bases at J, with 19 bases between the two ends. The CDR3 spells CASRPLDSLTSTDTQYF. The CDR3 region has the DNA TGTGCCAGCAGACCCTTGGACAGCCTGACTAGCACAGATACGCAGTATTTT.

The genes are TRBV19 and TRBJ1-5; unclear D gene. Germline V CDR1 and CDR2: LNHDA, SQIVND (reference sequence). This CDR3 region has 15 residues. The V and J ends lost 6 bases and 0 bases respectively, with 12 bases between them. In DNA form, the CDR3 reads TGTGCCAGTAGAAGGACTGATCTTAGCAATCAGCCCCAGCATTTT. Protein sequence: CASRRTDLSNQPQHF.

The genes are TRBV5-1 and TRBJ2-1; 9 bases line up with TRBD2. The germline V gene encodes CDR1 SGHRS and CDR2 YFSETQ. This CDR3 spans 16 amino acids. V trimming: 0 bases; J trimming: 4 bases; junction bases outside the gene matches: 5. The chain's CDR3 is CASSLGSSGNYNEQFF. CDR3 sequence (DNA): TGCGCCAGCAGCTTGGGGTCTAGCGGGAATTACAATGAGCAGTTCTTC.

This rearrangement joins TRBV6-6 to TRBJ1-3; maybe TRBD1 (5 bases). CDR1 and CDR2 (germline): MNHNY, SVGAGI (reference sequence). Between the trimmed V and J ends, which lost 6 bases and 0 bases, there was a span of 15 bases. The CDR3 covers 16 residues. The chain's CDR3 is CASSPGRLNSGNTIYF. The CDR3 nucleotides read TGTGCCAGCAGCCCGGGACGCTTAAACTCTGGAAACACCATATATTTT.

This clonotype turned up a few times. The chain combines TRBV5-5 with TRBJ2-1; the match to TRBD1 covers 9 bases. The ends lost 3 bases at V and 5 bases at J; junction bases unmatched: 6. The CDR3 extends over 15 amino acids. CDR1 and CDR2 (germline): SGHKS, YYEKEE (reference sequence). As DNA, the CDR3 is TGTGCCAGCAGCTGGGGGGGACAGGGCAACAATGAGCAGTTCTTC. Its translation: CASSWGGQGNNEQFF.

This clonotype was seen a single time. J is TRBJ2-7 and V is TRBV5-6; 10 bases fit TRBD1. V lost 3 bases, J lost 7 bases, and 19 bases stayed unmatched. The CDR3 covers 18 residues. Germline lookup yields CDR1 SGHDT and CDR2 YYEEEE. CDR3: CASSSRTGGFGPVWEQYF. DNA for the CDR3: TGTGCCAGCAGCTCGAGGACAGGGGGATTCGGGCCGGTGTGGGAGCAGTACTTC.

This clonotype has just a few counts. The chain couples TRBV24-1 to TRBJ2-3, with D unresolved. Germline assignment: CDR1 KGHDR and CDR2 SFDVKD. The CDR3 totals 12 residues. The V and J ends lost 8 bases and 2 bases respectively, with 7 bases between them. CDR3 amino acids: CATKAPTDTQYF. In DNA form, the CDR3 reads TGTGCCACCAAAGCCCCCACAGATACGCAGTATTTT.

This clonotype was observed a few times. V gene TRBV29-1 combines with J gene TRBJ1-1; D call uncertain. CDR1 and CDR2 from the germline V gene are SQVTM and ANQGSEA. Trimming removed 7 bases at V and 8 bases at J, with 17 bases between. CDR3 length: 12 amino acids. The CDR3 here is CSAEPQGLEAFF. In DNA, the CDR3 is TGCAGCGCCGAACCGCAAGGTTTAGAAGCTTTCTTT.

CDR3 region: CASSDRGDTGELFF. Written as DNA, the CDR3 is TGTGCCAGCAGTGACAGGGGAGACACCGGGGAGCTGTTTTTT. The rearrangement joins TRBV6-1 to TRBJ2-2; perhaps TRBD1 as D (6 bases). The CDR3 is 14 amino acids. Trimming stripped 3 bases from V and 3 bases from J, with 8 bases between. Germline V gene data show CDR1 as MNHNS and CDR2 as SASEGT.

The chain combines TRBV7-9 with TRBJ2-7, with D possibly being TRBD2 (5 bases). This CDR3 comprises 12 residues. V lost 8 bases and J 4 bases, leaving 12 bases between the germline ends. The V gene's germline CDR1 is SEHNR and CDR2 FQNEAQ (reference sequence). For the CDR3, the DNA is TGTGCCAGCGCGGGTAGAGGGTACGAGCAGTACTTC. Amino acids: CASAGRGYEQYF.

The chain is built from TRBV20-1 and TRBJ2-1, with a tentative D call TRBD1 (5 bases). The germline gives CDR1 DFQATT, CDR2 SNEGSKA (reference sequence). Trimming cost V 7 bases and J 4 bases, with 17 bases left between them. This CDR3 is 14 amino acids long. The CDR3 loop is CSVPQRGRYNEQFF. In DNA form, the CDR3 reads TGCAGTGTCCCTCAAAGGGGCAGGTACAATGAGCAGTTCTTC.

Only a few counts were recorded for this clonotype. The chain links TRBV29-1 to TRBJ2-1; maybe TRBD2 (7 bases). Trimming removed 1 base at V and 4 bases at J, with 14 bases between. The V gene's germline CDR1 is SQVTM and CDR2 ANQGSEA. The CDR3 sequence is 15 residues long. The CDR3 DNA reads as TGCAGCGTTGAAGGGGGGCGGGAGCCTTACAATGAGCAGTTCTTC. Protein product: CSVEGGREPYNEQFF.

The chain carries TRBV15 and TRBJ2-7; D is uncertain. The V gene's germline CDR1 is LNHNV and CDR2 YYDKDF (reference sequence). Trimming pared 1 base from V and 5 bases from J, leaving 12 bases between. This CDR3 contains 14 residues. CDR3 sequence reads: CATSRVDSGDEQYF. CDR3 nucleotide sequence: TGTGCCACCAGCAGAGTTGATAGTGGCGACGAGCAGTACTTC.

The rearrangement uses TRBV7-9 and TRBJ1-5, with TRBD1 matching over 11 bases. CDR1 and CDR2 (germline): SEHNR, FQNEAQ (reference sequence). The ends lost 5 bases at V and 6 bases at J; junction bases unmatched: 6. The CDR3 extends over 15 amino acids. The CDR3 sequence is CASSRTGGAVQPQHF. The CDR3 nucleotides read TGTGCCAGCAGCCGGACAGGGGGCGCGGTTCAGCCCCAGCATTTT.